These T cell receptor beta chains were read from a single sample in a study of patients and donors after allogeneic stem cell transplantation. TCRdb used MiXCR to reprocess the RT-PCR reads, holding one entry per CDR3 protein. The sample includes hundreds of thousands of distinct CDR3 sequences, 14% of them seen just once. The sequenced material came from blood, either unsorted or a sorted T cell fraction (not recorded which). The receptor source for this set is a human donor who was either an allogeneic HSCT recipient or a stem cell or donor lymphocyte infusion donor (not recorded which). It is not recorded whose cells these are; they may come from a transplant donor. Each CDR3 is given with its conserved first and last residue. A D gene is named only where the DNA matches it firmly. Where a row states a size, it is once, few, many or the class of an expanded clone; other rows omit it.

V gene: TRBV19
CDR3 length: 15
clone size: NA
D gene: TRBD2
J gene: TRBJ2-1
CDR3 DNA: TGTGCCAGTAGTGCTGAGCGGGGCTCCTACAATGAGCAGTTCTTC
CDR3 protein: CASSAERGSYNEQFF

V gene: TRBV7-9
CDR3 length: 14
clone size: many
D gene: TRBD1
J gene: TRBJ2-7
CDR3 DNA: TGTGCCAGCAGCTTACTGGGACAGGGTTACGAGCAGTACTTC
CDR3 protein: CASSLLGQGYEQYF

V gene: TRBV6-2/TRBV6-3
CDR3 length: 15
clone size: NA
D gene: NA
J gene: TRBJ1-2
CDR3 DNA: TGTGCCAGTCGTGTTAGGGTTGACGGTAACTATGGCTACACCTTC
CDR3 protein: CASRVRVDGNYGYTF

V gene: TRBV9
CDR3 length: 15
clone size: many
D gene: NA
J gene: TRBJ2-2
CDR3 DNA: TGTGCCAGCAGCGTAGGGGGGCAGGGTACCGGGGAGCTGTTTTTT
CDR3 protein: CASSVGGQGTGELFF

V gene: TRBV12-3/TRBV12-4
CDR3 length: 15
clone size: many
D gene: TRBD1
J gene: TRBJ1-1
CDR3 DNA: TGTGCCAGCAGTTTTACAGGGGGCATGAACACTGAAGCTTTCTTT
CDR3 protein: CASSFTGGMNTEAFF

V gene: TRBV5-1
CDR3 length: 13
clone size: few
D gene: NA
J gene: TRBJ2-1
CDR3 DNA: TGCGCCAGCTGGGGGAGCTCCTACAATGAGCAGTTCTTC
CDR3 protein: CASWGSSYNEQFF

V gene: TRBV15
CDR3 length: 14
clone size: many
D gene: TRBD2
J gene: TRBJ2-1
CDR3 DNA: TGTGCCACCAGCAGAGACGGGGGGGACAATGAGCAGTTCTTC
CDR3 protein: CATSRDGGDNEQFF

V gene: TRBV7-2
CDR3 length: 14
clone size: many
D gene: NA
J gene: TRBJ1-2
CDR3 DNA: TGTGCCAGCAGCTTAGGGGGGTCCCGGGAAGGCTACACCTTC
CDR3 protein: CASSLGGSREGYTF

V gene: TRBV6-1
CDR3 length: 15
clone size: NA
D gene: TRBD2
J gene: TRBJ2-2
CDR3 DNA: TGTGCCAGCAGGACTAGCGGGGGTCCCTTAGGGGAGCTGTTTTTT
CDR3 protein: CASRTSGGPLGELFF

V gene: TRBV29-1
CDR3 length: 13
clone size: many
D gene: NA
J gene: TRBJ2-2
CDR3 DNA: TGCAGCGTTGAGGGTAGTTTCCCCGGGGAGCTGTTTTTT
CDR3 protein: CSVEGSFPGELFF

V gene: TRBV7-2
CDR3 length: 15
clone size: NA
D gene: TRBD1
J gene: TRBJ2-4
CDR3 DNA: TGTGCCAGCAGCCCCGGGACAGCTACCAAAAACATTCAGTACTTC
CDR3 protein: CASSPGTATKNIQYF